A single sample gave rise to the 28 T cell receptor beta chains below, sequenced in a study of blood T cell repertoires in COVID-19. Data came from immunoSEQ multiplex PCR; TCRdb stores just in-frame clones and leaves some out. The sample has 100,000 or so clones; about four fifths are singletons. The specimen was peripheral blood. These receptor sequences come from a human donor in a cohort sampled during active COVID-19.

V and J are TRBV9 and TRBJ2-3, with 8 bases that match TRBD1. V lost 4 bases, J lost 4 bases, and 8 bases stayed unmatched. CDR3 length: 15 residues. Germline values: CDR1 SGDLS, CDR2 YYNGEE. The CDR3 loop reads CASSRTGTEADTQYF. DNA for the CDR3: TGTGCCAGCAGCCGGACAGGGACGGAGGCAGATACGCAGTATTTT.

The chain employs TRBV7-3 and TRBJ2-3; D ambiguous. CDR3 length: 12 residues. CDR1 and CDR2 from the germline V gene are SGHTA and FQGTGA. Trimming took 4 bases from V and 3 from J, leaving 5 bases between them. The CDR3 DNA reads as TGTGCCAGCAGCTCCGGGACAGATACGCAGTATTTT. Protein product: CASSSGTDTQYF.

The J gene is TRBJ1-1, the V gene TRBV7-9; D call uncertain. Deletions cut 5 bases from V and 7 bases from J, with 17 bases between. CDR3 length: 14 residues. Per germline, CDR1 SEHNR and CDR2 FQNEAQ (reference sequence). CDR3 in amino acids: CASSLLREADEAFF. CDR3 DNA: TGTGCCAGCAGCCTGTTAAGGGAGGCCGATGAAGCTTTCTTT.

V and J are TRBV7-9 and TRBJ2-2; TRBD1 is a possible D gene (6 bases). The CDR3 has 14 residues. CDR1 and CDR2 (germline): SEHNR, FQNEAQ (reference sequence). V was pared by 4 bases and J by 6 bases, with 12 bases between. CDR3 residues: CASSSSGAPGELFF. The CDR3 DNA is TGTGCCAGCAGCTCTTCAGGGGCTCCCGGGGAGCTGTTTTTT.

This chain links TRBV5-1 with TRBJ2-3; TRBD1 aligns across 8 bases. The CDR3 length is 15 residues. Germline lookup yields CDR1 SGHRS and CDR2 YFSETQ. Trimming cost V 4 bases and J 1 base; bases outside gene matches: 5. This CDR3 reads CASSRGQDRTDTQYF. CDR3 nucleotides: TGCGCCAGCAGCCGGGGACAGGACCGCACAGATACGCAGTATTTT.

The CDR3 loop is CASSQGSGGAGETQYF. DNA of the CDR3: TGTGCCAGCAGCCAGGGTAGCGGGGGGGCCGGAGAGACCCAGTACTTC. This rearrangement joins TRBV4-2 to TRBJ2-5, with 11 positions matching TRBD2. Per the germline V gene, CDR1 is LGHNA and CDR2 is YNFKEQ. After removal of 3 bases from V and 4 bases from J, the junction contained 7 bases not matched to a gene. The CDR3 sequence is 16 residues long.

The CDR3 is CASSFTGGTEAFF. Written as DNA, the CDR3 is TGTGCCAGCAGTTTCACAGGGGGCACTGAAGCTTTCTTT. The chain employs TRBV27 and TRBJ1-1; 8 bases align to TRBD1. Germline CDR1 MNHEY, CDR2 SMNVEV (reference sequence). This CDR3 spans 13 amino acids. V lost 3 bases to trimming and J lost 4 bases; unmatched junction nucleotides: 1.

The chain joins TRBV24-1 to TRBJ2-2, with 7 bases that match TRBD1. Germline lookup yields CDR1 KGHDR and CDR2 SFDVKD. Trimming took 3 bases from V and 0 from J; bases not matched to a gene: 3. The CDR3 runs 16 residues. The CDR3, as DNA: TGTGCCACCAGTGATCCCGGGACAGCGAACACCGGGGAGCTGTTTTTT. The encoded protein is CATSDPGTANTGELFF.

The chain has TRBV10-3 and TRBJ1-6; unclear D gene. The germline CDR1 and CDR2 sequences are ENHRY and SYGVKD. V was shortened by 4 bases and J by 8 bases, with 9 bases between the two germline ends. This CDR3 spans 13 amino acids. Written as DNA, the CDR3 is TGTGCCATCAGTGCGACAATGGATTCACCCCTCCACTTT. This gives the protein CAISATMDSPLHF.

Written as DNA, the CDR3 is TGTGCCAGCAGCTTGGGGGGGGCTGGAAACACCATATATTTT. It encodes CASSLGGAGNTIYF. The chain couples TRBV5-4 to TRBJ1-3; D is possibly TRBD1 (5 bases). The germline V gene has CDR1 SGHNT and CDR2 YYREEE (reference sequence). V gave up 0 bases and J gave up 2 bases, with 6 bases separating them. There are 14 residues in the CDR3.

V usage is TRBV5-1 and J usage is TRBJ2-7; 7 bases are shared with TRBD1. Germline V gives CDR1 SGHRS, CDR2 YFSETQ. The CDR3 length is 14 residues. Trimming removed 0 bases from V and 2 bases from J; junction bases left unmatched: 2. The CDR3 here is CASSLDRGTYEQYF. The DNA for the CDR3 is TGCGCCAGCAGCTTGGACAGGGGAACCTACGAGCAGTACTTC.

V usage is TRBV12-5 and J usage is TRBJ1-2, with D maybe TRBD1 (5 bases). The V gene lost 1 base and the J gene lost 8 bases, with 23 bases spanning the gap. The germline gives CDR1 LGHNT, CDR2 FRNRAP. The CDR3 sequence is 17 residues long. CDR3 amino acids: CASGLGGGVEGYWGYTF. For the CDR3, the DNA is TGTGCTAGTGGTTTGGGGGGCGGGGTGGAAGGGTATTGGGGCTACACCTTC.

The gene calls are TRBV7-2 and TRBJ2-7, with TRBD2 matching over 8 bases. Germline CDR1 SGHTA, CDR2 FQGNSA. The CDR3 is 16 residues long. Trimming removed 4 bases from V and 0 bases from J; junction bases left unmatched: 8. CDR3 residues: CASSSSGGLSSYEQYF. Here the CDR3 DNA reads TGTGCCAGCAGCTCGAGCGGGGGTCTAAGCTCCTACGAGCAGTACTTC.

This chain joins TRBV30 and TRBJ1-2, with D unresolved. Germline CDR1 reads GTSNPN; CDR2 reads SVGIG (reference sequence). The V end lost 0 bases, the J end lost 3 bases, and 14 bases lay between the germline ends. This CDR3 comprises 15 residues. Written as DNA, the CDR3 is TGTGCCTGGAGTGTATTAGCGACCGGGGACTATGGCTACACCTTC. This sequence encodes CAWSVLATGDYGYTF.

V gene TRBV19 combines with J gene TRBJ1-4; 7 bases map to TRBD1. Unmatched junction bases numbered 7, after V lost 5 bases and J lost 4 bases. CDR3 length: 15 amino acids. Per the germline V gene, CDR1 is LNHDA and CDR2 is SQIVND (reference sequence). The CDR3 spells CASSVRDSINEKLFF. The DNA for the CDR3 is TGTGCCAGTAGTGTCCGGGACAGCATTAATGAAAAACTGTTTTTT.

This clone is labeled as medium-sized. The CDR3 bases are TGTGCCAGCAGCCCCTGGACAGGGGGTTTGAACACTGAAGCTTTCTTT. Encoded protein: CASSPWTGGLNTEAFF. The J gene is TRBJ1-1, the V gene TRBV11-2; 10 nucleotides agree with TRBD1. Trimming removed 5 bases from V and 0 bases from J; junction bases left unmatched: 6. The CDR3 extends over 16 amino acids. Germline-derived CDR1 and CDR2 are SGHAT and FQNNGV. The full variable domain, completed using reference TRBV11-2 and TRBJ1-1, is EAGVAQSPRYKIIEKRQSVAFWCNPISGHATLYWYQQILGQGPKLLIQFQNNGVVDDSQLPKDRFSAERLKGVDSTLKIQPAKLEDSAVYLCASSPWTGGLNTEAFFGQGTRLTVV.

The chain combines TRBV5-1 with TRBJ1-4, with TRBD1 matching 9 bases. The length of the CDR3 is 16 residues. The V gene's germline CDR1 is SGHRS and CDR2 YFSETQ. J lost 6 bases, V lost 3 bases, and 9 bases had no gene match. CDR3 sequence: CASSSPTGGRHEKLFF. CDR3 bases: TGCGCCAGCAGCTCTCCCACAGGGGGCCGGCATGAAAAACTGTTTTTT.

This chain links TRBV19 with TRBJ1-2, with TRBD1 matching 8 bases. V was clipped by 4 bases and J by 4 bases; unmatched bases: 5. This CDR3 comprises 14 residues. Germline V CDR1 and CDR2: LNHDA, SQIVND (reference sequence). DNA for the CDR3: TGTGCCAGTAGTACCAACAGGGGGATCTATGGCTACACCTTC. Protein sequence: CASSTNRGIYGYTF.

The chain couples TRBV4-2 to TRBJ2-1, with 7 bases fitting TRBD2. The ends lost 0 bases at V and 8 bases at J; junction bases unmatched: 7. The CDR3 has 15 amino acids. CDR1 LGHNA and CDR2 YNFKEQ come from the germline V gene. The CDR3 loop is CASSQEGGGFYEQFF. CDR3 DNA: TGTGCCAGCAGCCAAGAGGGGGGGGGATTTTATGAGCAGTTCTTC.

The J gene is TRBJ2-3, the V gene TRBV28, with D possibly being TRBD1 (6 bases). The germline V and J ends were trimmed by 2 bases and 4 bases, with 13 bases remaining between them. Germline V gene data show CDR1 as MDHEN and CDR2 as SYDVKM. The CDR3 sequence is 15 residues long. The CDR3 nucleotides read TGTGCCAGCAGTTTACAGCCGGACAGTTCAGATACGCAGTATTTT. Its translation: CASSLQPDSSDTQYF.

This clone has more than one count but fewer than ten. V and J are TRBV18 and TRBJ1-6; D possibly corresponds to TRBD1 (5 bases). V lost 5 bases and J lost 7, with 18 bases in between. The germline CDR1 and CDR2 sequences are KGHSH and LQKENI. The CDR3 contains 16 residues. CDR3 protein: CASSGEAGSMNSPLHF. CDR3 sequence (DNA): TGTGCCAGCTCAGGTGAAGCAGGGTCAATGAATTCACCCCTCCACTTT.

The V call is TRBV30, the J call TRBJ1-1; perhaps TRBD1 as D (6 bases). CDR3 length: 14 residues. Trimming removed 4 bases from V and 5 bases from J, with 17 bases in between. Per the germline V gene, CDR1 is GTSNPN and CDR2 is SVGIG (reference sequence). CDR3 coding DNA: TGTGCCTGGACTAATCAGGGCAGGGGAACTGAAGCTTTCTTT. Translated: CAWTNQGRGTEAFF.

This chain joins TRBV5-4 and TRBJ2-5, with 9 positions matching TRBD2. V lost 2 bases to trimming and J lost 1 base; unmatched junction nucleotides: 6. There are 16 residues in the CDR3. Germline assignment: CDR1 SGHNT and CDR2 YYREEE (reference sequence). CDR3 bases: TGTGCCAGCAGCTTTAAGCGGGGGGCTTCCCAAGAGACCCAGTACTTC. It translates to CASSFKRGASQETQYF.

This rearrangement joins TRBV7-2 to TRBJ2-5; 10 bases align to TRBD2. Germline values: CDR1 SGHTA, CDR2 FQGNSA. With 5 bases clipped from V and 5 bases from J, the junction kept 11 bases outside the gene matches. CDR3 length: 16 residues. The CDR3 region is CASSRGLAGGRETQYF. For the CDR3, the DNA is TGTGCCAGCAGCCGCGGATTAGCGGGGGGTCGGGAGACCCAGTACTTC.

V and J are TRBV2 and TRBJ1-5; D is unclear. Germline V CDR1 and CDR2: SNHLY, FYNNEI. The CDR3 covers 14 residues. With 5 bases removed from V and 3 bases from J, the gap between germline ends came to 11 bases. The CDR3 bases are TGTGCCAGCAGTCCAGGTTATTCCAATCAGCCCCAGCATTTT. Its translation: CASSPGYSNQPQHF.

J is TRBJ1-1 and V is TRBV24-1; D is ambiguous. Per the germline V gene, CDR1 is KGHDR and CDR2 is SFDVKD. V gave up 2 bases and J gave up 0 bases, with 9 bases separating them. The CDR3 length is 15 residues. The CDR3 nucleotides are TGTGCCACCAGTGATTCGAGAGTGATGAACACTGAAGCTTTCTTT. Encoded protein: CATSDSRVMNTEAFF.

The rearrangement uses TRBV6-1 and TRBJ1-5; D unclear. This CDR3 has 16 amino acids. Trimming left V 2 bases short and J 0 bases short, with 11 bases between. CDR1 and CDR2 (germline): MNHNS, SASEGT. CDR3 residues: CASSEPGYYSNQPQHF. For the CDR3, the DNA is TGTGCCAGCAGTGAACCGGGATACTATAGCAATCAGCCCCAGCATTTT.

The chain joins TRBV11-3 to TRBJ2-6, with D possibly being TRBD1 (7 bases). Trimming took 1 base from V and 0 from J, leaving 13 bases between them. This CDR3 region has 18 residues. The germline V gene has CDR1 SGHNT and CDR2 YENEEA. CDR3 DNA: TGTGCCAGCAGCTTAGCAGGGGGGTCCCTCTCTGGGGCCAACGTCCTGACTTTC. It codes for CASSLAGGSLSGANVLTF.